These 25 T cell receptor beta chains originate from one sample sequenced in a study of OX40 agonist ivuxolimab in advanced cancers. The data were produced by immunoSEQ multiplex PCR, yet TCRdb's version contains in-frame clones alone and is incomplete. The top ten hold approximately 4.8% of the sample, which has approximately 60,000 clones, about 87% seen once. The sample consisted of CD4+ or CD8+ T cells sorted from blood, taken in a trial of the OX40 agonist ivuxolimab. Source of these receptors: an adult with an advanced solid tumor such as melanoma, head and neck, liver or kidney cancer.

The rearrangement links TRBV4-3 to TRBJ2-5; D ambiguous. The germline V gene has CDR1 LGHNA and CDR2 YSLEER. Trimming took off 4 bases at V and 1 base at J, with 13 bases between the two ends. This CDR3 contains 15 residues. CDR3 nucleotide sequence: TGCGCCAGCAGCCTCCGAGCAGGCGCCCAAGAGACCCAGTACTTC. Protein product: CASSLRAGAQETQYF.

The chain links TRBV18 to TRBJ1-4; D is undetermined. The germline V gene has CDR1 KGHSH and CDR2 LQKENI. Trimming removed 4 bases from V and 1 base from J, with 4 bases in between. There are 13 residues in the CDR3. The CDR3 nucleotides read TGTGCCAGCTCACAGGGAACTAATGAAAAACTGTTTTTT. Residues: CASSQGTNEKLFF.

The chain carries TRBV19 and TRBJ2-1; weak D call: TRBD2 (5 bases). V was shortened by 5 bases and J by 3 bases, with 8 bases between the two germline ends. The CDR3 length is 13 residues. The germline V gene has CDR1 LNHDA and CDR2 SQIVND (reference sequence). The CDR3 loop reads CASSPGNYNEQFF. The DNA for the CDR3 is TGTGCCAGTAGTCCGGGGAACTACAATGAGCAGTTCTTC.

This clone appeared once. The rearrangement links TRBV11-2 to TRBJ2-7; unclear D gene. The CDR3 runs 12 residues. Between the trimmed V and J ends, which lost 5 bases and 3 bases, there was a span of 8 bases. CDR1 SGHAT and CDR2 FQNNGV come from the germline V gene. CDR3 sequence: CASSTYSYEQYF. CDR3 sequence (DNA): TGTGCCAGCAGCACCTACAGCTACGAGCAGTACTTC.

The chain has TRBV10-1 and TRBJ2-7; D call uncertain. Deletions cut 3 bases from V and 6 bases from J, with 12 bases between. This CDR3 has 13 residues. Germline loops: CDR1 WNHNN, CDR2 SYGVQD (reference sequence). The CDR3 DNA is TGCGCCAGCAGTGACCTCAGCGTTCGCGAGCAGTACTTC. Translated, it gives CASSDLSVREQYF.

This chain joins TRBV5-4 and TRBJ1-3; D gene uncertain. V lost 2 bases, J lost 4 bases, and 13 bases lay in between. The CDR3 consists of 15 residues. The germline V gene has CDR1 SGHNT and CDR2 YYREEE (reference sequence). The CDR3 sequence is CASSLDPDGGNTIYF. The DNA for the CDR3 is TGTGCCAGCAGCTTAGACCCTGACGGGGGAAACACCATATATTTT.

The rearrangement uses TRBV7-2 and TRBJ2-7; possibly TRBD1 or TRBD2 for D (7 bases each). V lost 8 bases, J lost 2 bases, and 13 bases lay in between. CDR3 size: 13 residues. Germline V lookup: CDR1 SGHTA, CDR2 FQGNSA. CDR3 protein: CASGRGGAYEQYF. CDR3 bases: TGTGCCAGCGGCAGGGGGGGGGCCTACGAGCAGTACTTC. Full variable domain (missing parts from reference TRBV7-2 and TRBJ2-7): GAGVSQSPSNKVTEKGKDVELRCDPISGHTALYWYRQSLGQGLEFLIYFQGNSAPDKSGLPSDRFSAERTGGSVSTLTIQRTQQEDSAVYLCASGRGGAYEQYFGPGTRLTVT.

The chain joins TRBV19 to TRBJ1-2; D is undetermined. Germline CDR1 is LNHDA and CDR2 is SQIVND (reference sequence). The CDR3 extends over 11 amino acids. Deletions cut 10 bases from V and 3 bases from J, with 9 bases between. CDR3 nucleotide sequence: TGTGCCACTAGGATTCACTATGGCTACACCTTC. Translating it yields CATRIHYGYTF.

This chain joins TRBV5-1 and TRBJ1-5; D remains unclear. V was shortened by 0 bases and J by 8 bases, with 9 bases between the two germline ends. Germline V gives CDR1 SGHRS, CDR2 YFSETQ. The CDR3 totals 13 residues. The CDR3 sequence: CASSLGEGKPQHF. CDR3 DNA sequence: TGCGCCAGCAGCTTGGGAGAAGGGAAGCCCCAGCATTTT.

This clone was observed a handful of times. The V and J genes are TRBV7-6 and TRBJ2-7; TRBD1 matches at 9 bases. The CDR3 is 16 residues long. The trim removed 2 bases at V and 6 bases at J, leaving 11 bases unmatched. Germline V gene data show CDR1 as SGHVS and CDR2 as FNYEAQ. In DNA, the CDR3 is TGTGCCAGCAGCTTATCACTGGGGACAGGGCCCAGCGAGCAGTACTTC. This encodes CASSLSLGTGPSEQYF.

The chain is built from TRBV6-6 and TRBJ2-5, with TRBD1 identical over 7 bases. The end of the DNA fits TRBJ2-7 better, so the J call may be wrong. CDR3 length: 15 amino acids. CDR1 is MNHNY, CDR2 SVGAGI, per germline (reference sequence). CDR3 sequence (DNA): TGTGCCAGCAGTTACTCCTTAAAAGGGGGCGACGAGCAGTACTTC. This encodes CASSYSLKGGDEQYF.

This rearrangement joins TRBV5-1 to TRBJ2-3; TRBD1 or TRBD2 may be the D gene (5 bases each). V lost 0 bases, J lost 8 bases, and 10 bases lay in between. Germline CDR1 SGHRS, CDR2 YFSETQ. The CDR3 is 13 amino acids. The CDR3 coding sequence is TGCGCCAGCAGCTTGGGCAGGGCGGGTACGCAGTATTTT. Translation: CASSLGRAGTQYF.

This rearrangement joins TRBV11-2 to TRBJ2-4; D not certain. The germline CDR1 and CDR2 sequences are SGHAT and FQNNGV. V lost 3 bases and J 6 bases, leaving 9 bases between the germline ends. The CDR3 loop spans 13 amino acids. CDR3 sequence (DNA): TGTGCCAGCAGCTTCTTACACTTAAACATTCAGTACTTC. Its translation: CASSFLHLNIQYF.

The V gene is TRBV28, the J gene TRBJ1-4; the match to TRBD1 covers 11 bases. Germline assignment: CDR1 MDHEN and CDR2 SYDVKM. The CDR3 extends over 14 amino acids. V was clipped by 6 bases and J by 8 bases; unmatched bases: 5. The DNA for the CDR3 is TGTGCCAGCAGAAGGACAGGGGGCCTGGAAAAACTGTTTTTT. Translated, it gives CASRRTGGLEKLFF.

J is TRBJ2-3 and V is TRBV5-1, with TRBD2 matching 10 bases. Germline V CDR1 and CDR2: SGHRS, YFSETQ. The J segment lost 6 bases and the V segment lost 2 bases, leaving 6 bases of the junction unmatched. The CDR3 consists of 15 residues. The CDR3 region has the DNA TGCGCCAGCAGCTTTGGGGGGACTAGCGAGGATACGCAGTATTTT. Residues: CASSFGGTSEDTQYF.

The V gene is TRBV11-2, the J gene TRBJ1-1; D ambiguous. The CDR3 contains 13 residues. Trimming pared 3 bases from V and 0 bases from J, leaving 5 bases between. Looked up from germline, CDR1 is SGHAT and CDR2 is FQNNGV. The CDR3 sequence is CASSFLMNTEAFF. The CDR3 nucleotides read TGTGCCAGCAGCTTCCTAATGAACACTGAAGCTTTCTTT.

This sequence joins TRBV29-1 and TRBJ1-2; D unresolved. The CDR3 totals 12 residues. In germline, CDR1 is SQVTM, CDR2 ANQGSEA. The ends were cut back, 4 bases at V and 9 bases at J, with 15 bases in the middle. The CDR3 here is CSVVPGEISYTF. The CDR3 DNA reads TGCAGCGTTGTACCAGGAGAGATTAGCTACACCTTC.

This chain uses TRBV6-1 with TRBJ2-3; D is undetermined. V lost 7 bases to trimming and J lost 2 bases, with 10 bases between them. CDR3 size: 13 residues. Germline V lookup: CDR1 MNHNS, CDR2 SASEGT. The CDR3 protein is CASTLPPTDTQYF. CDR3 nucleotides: TGTGCCAGCACTCTACCCCCCACAGATACGCAGTATTTT.

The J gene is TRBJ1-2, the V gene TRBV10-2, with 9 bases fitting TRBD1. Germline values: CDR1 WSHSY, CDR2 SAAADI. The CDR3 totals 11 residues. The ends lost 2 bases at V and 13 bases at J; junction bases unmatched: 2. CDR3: CASSELQGATF. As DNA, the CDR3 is TGCGCCAGCAGTGAGCTACAGGGGGCCACCTTC.

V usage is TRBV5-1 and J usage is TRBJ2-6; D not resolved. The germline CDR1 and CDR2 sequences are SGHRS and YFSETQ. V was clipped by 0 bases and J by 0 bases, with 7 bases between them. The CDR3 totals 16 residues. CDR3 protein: CASSLVAISGANVLTF. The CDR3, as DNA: TGCGCCAGCAGCTTGGTGGCTATCTCTGGGGCCAACGTCCTGACTTTC.

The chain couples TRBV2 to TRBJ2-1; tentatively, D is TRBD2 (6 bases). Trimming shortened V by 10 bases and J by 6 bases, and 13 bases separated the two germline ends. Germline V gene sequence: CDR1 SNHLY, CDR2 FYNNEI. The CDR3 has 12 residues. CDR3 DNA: TGTGCCACCAATTGGGGGGTCAATGAGCAGTTCTTC. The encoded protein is CATNWGVNEQFF.

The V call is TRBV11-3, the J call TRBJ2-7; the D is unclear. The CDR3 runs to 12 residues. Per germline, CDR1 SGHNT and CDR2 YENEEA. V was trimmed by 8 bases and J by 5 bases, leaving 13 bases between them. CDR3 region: CASSRVENEQYF. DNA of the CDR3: TGTGCCAGCTCTAGGGTGGAGAACGAGCAGTACTTC.

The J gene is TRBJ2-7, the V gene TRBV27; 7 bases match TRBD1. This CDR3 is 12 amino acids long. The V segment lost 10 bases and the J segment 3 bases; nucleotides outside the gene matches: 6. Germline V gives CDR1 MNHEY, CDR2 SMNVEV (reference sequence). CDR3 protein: CATSDRFYEQYF. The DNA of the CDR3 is TGTGCCACCTCGGACAGGTTCTACGAGCAGTACTTC.

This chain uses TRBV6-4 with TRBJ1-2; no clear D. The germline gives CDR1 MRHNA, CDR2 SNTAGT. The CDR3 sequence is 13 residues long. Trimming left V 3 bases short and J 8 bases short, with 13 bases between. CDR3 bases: TGTGCCAGCAGTGAATCCCGGGTTTCGGGCTACACCTTC. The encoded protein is CASSESRVSGYTF.

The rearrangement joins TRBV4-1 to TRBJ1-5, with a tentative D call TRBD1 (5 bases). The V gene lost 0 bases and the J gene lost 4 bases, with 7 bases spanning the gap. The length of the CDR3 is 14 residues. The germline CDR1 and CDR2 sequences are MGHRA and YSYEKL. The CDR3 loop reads CASSQDRGNQPQHF. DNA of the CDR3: TGCGCCAGCAGCCAAGATCGGGGGAATCAGCCCCAGCATTTT.